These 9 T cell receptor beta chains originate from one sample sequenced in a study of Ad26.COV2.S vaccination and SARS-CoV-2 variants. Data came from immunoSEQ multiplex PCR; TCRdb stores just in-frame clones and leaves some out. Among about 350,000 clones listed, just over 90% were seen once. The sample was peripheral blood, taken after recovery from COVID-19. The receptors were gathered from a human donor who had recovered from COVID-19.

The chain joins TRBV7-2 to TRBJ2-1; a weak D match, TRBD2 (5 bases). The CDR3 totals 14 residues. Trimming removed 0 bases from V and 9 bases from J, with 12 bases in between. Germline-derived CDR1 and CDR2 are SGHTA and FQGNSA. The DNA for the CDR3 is TGTGCCAGCAGCTTAGCTGGGCTTGAGGGTGAGCAGTTCTTC. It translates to CASSLAGLEGEQFF.

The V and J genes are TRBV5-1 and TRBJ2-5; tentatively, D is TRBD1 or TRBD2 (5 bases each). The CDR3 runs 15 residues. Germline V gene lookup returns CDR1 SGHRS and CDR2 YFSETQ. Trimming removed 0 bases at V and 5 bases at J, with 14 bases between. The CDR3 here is CASSLGGTREETQYF. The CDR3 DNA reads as TGCGCCAGCAGCTTGGGAGGGACGCGAGAGGAGACCCAGTACTTC.

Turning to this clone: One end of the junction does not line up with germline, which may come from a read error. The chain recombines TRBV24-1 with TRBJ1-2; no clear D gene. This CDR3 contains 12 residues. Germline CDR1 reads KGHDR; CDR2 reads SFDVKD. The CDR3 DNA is TGTGCCACCAGTGATTACTTTGGGCGTTTGGCCTTC. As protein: CATSDYFGRLAF.

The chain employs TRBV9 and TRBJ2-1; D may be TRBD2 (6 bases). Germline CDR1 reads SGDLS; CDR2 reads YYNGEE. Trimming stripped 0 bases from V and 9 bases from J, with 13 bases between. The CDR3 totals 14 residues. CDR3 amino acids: CASSVAGVSGEQFF. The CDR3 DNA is TGTGCCAGCAGCGTAGCGGGGGTTTCGGGTGAGCAGTTCTTC.

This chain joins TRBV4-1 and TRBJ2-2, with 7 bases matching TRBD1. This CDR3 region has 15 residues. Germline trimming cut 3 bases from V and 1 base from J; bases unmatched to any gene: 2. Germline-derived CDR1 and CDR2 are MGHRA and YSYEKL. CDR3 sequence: CASSHRDRNTGELFF. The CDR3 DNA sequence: TGCGCCAGCAGCCACCGGGACAGGAACACCGGGGAGCTGTTTTTT.

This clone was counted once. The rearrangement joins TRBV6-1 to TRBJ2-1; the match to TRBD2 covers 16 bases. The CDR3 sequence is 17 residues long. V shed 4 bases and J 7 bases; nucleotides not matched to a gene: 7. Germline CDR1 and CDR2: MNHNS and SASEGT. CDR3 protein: CASSGGTSGGAANEQFF. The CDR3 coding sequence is TGTGCCAGCAGTGGTGGGACTAGCGGGGGGGCTGCAAATGAGCAGTTCTTC.

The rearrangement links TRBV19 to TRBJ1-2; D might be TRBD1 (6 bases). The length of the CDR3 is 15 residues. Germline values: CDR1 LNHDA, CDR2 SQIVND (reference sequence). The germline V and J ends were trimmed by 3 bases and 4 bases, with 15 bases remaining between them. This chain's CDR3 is CASSIGGARSYGYTF. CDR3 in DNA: TGTGCCAGTAGTATTGGGGGGGCTAGAAGCTATGGCTACACCTTC.

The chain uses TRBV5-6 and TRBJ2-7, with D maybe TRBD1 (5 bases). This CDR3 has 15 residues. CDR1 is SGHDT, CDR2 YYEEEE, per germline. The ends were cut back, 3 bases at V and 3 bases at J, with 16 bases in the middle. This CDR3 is CASSYTSDRYYEQYF. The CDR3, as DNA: TGTGCCAGCAGCTATACCTCTGACAGATACTACGAGCAGTACTTC.

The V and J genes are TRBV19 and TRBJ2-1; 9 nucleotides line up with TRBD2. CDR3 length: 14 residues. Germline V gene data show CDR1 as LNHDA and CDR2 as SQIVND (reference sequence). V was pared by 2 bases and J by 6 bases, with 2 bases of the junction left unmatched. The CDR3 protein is CASSILAGPNEQFF. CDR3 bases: TGTGCCAGTAGTATACTAGCGGGGCCCAATGAGCAGTTCTTC.